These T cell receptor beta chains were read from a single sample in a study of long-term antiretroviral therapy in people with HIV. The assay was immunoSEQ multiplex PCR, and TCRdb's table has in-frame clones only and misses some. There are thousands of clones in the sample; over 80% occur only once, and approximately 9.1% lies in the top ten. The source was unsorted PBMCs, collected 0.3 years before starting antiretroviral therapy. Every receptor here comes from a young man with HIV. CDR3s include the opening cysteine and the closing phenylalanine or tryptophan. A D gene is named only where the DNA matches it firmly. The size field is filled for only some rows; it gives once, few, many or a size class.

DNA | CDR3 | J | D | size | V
TGCGCCAGCAGCCAAGAAGTTTGGGACAGGGGGCGGGAGACCCAGTACTTC | CASSQEVWDRGRETQYF | TRBJ2-5 | TRBD1 | . | TRBV4-3
TGTGCCAGCAGCAACGATAATCCGACCACTGAAGCTTTCTTT | CASSNDNPTTEAFF | TRBJ1-1 | . | . | TRBV28
TGTGCCAGCAGCTCCTTCACTAATCCCATTAACTATGGCTACACCTTC | CASSSFTNPINYGYTF | TRBJ1-2 | . | . | TRBV7-2
TGCGCCAGCCGCGGGGTAGCGGGAGGGCCGCTTACTAATGAGCAGTTCTTC | CASRGVAGGPLTNEQFF | TRBJ2-1 | TRBD2 | . | TRBV10-2
TGTGCCAGCAGCGCCGACAGGGGAGGAGGGTTTTCCTACAATGAGCAGTTCTTC | CASSADRGGGFSYNEQFF | TRBJ2-1 | TRBD1 | . | TRBV9
TGTGCCATCAGTGAGGGCGGGAGTGAGACCCAGTACTTC | CAISEGGSETQYF | TRBJ2-5 | TRBD2 | . | TRBV10-3
TGTGCCAGTAGCCATAAAGGGGGAGGACTTCCCGAGCAGTACTTC | CASSHKGGGLPEQYF | TRBJ2-7 | . | . | TRBV19
TGTGCCAGCAGCCAAGCGACACAGGGGTTGGGCTACGAGCAGTACTTC | CASSQATQGLGYEQYF | TRBJ2-7 | TRBD1 | . | TRBV7-9
TGTGCCACCAAACGGGACGGGGGCGACGGCTACACCTTC | CATKRDGGDGYTF | TRBJ1-2 | . | . | TRBV15
TGTGCCAGCAGCCAAGAACAGACACTAAGCAACAATGAGCAGTTCTTC | CASSQEQTLSNNEQFF | TRBJ2-1 | . | . | TRBV14
TGTGCCAGCAGTTTATCAGCGGGAGGGCCCGGGGAGCAGTACTTC | CASSLSAGGPGEQYF | TRBJ2-7 | TRBD2 | . | TRBV28
TGTGCCAGCAGTGAAGGGCAGTATATGAACACTGAAGCTTTCTTT | CASSEGQYMNTEAFF | TRBJ1-1 | . | medium-sized | TRBV6-1
TGTGCCAGTAGTAAAGGGGCCGGGACTAGGGCCCAGGAGCAGTACTTC | CASSKGAGTRAQEQYF | TRBJ2-7 | TRBD2 | . | TRBV19
TGTGCCAGCACGACAAAAGGAAATGAAAAACTGTTTTTT | CASTTKGNEKLFF | TRBJ1-4 | . | . | TRBV2
TGCGCCAGCAGCCAAGATCAAGGACAGGTAAACACTGAAGCTTTCTTT | CASSQDQGQVNTEAFF | TRBJ1-1 | TRBD1 | few | TRBV4-1
TGTGCCAGCTCACCACTTCTGCCGGGACAAGTTTTCTCTGGAAACACCATATATTTT | CASSPLLPGQVFSGNTIYF | TRBJ1-3 | . | once | TRBV18